This T cell receptor beta chain appears in the sequencing data of a study of cytomegalovirus exposure and HLA in healthy donors. This PCR relied on a set of 60 Vbeta primers and 13 Jbeta primers. This table comes from immunoSEQ multiplex PCR, and its TCRdb copy is limited to in-frame clones, with some not included. The sample holds about 100,000 clones; approximately 85% are singletons and the top ten take about 3.6%. The CDR3 runs to 15 residues. Germline values: CDR1 SGHAT, CDR2 FQNNGV. J gave up 5 bases and V 3 bases, and 7 bases lay outside the gene matches. Sequencing was done on a sample of PBMCs. This receptor was obtained from a young man in good health and CMV-seronegative. J is TRBJ2-4 and V is TRBV11-2; 7 bases match TRBD1. The chain's CDR3 is CASSFDGTEENIQYF. As DNA, the CDR3 is TGTGCCAGCAGCTTCGACGGGACAGAAGAAAACATTCAGTACTTC.